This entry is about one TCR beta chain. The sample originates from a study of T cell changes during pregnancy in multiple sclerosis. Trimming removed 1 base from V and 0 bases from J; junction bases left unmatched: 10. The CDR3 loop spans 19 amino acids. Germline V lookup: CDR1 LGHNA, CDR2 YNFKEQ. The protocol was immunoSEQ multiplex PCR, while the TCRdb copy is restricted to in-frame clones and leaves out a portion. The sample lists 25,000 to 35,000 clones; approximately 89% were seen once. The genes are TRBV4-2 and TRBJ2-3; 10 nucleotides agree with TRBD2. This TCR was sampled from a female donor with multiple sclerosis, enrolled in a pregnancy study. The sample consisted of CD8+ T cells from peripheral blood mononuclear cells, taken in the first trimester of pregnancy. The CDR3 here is CASSQVVAGGPTSTDTQYF. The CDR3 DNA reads TGTGCCAGCAGCCAAGTTGTAGCGGGAGGACCGACTAGCACAGATACGCAGTATTTT.